A single sample is the source of the 25 T cell receptor beta chains below, sequenced in a study of blood T cell repertoires in COVID-19. Profiled with immunoSEQ multiplex PCR; TCRdb holds only in-frame clones, not every one. The repertoire holds 200,000 to 300,000 clones, with approximately 89% as singletons. Sequences were obtained from peripheral blood. The receptor source for this set is an older woman who had recovered from COVID-19.

This clone has just one count. The chain uses TRBV19 and TRBJ1-1, with 7 bases aligning to TRBD1. The germline V gene encodes CDR1 LNHDA and CDR2 SQIVND (reference sequence). Losses at the gene ends were 0 bases for V and 0 bases for J; bases not matched to a gene: 10. CDR3 length equals 18 residues. CDR3 in DNA: TGTGCCAGTAGTATAGACCGAAACAGGGGACCCATGAACACTGAAGCTTTCTTT. Amino acids: CASSIDRNRGPMNTEAFF. The variable domain in full, completed from reference TRBV19 and TRBJ1-1, reads DGGITQSPKYLFRKEGQNVTLSCEQNLNHDAMYWYRQDPGQGLRLIYYSQIVNDFQKGDIAEGYSVSREKKESFPLTVTSAQKNPTAFYLCASSIDRNRGPMNTEAFFGQGTRLTVV.

The chain joins TRBV6-2 or TRBV6-3 to TRBJ2-1, with 8 bases aligning to TRBD1. Germline V lookup: CDR1 MNHEY, CDR2 SVGEGT. V lost 0 bases, J lost 4 bases, and 11 bases stayed unmatched. This CDR3 has 18 residues. CDR3 in DNA: TGTGCCAGCAGTTACTCGAAGTGGGGACAGGCGCCTTACAATGAGCAGTTCTTC. Its translation: CASSYSKWGQAPYNEQFF.

The V gene is TRBV5-1, the J gene TRBJ1-5; D not resolved. V was cut by 0 bases and J by 7 bases, with 11 bases left in between. Germline V gene data show CDR1 as SGHRS and CDR2 as YFSETQ. This CDR3 has 14 residues. Here the CDR3 DNA reads TGCGCCAGCAGCTTGGGTGGAGGGTCCCAGCCCCAGCATTTT. This sequence encodes CASSLGGGSQPQHF.

The chain uses TRBV28 and TRBJ2-7; TRBD1 agrees at 8 bases. Germline lookup yields CDR1 MDHEN and CDR2 SYDVKM. The CDR3 loop spans 15 amino acids. V lost 5 bases to trimming and J lost 2 bases; unmatched junction nucleotides: 8. The CDR3 DNA sequence: TGTGCCAGCAGTCAAGGGACAGGATTTACCTACGAGCAGTACTTC. Its translation is CASSQGTGFTYEQYF.

The chain carries TRBV11-2 and TRBJ1-4; 7 positions match TRBD1. Germline CDR1 is SGHAT and CDR2 is FQNNGV. This CDR3 has 12 amino acids. The V segment lost 6 bases and the J segment 8 bases; nucleotides outside the gene matches: 3. CDR3 DNA: TGTGCCAGCAGTAAACAGGGGGAAAAACTGTTTTTT. Translating it yields CASSKQGEKLFF.

The chain has TRBV6-2 or TRBV6-3 and TRBJ1-1; D possibly corresponds to TRBD1 (5 bases). Deletions cut 6 bases from V and 3 bases from J, with 17 bases between. The CDR3 runs to 15 residues. Germline values: CDR1 MNHEY, CDR2 SVGEGT. CDR3: CASSRWSGADTEAFF. CDR3 DNA sequence: TGTGCCAGCAGCCGATGGAGTGGGGCGGACACTGAAGCTTTCTTT.

This sequence joins TRBV5-1 and TRBJ2-7; 12 nucleotides align to TRBD1. The CDR3 extends over 13 amino acids. Germline V gene data show CDR1 as SGHRS and CDR2 as YFSETQ. The J segment lost 2 bases and the V segment lost 7 bases, leaving 1 base of the junction unmatched. The CDR3 loop reads CASGTGGAYEQYF. CDR3 in DNA: TGCGCCAGCGGGACAGGGGGCGCCTACGAGCAGTACTTC.

V usage is TRBV27 and J usage is TRBJ1-2; D call uncertain. V lost 6 bases to trimming and J lost 0 bases, with 5 bases between them. Germline V lookup: CDR1 MNHEY, CDR2 SMNVEV (reference sequence). The CDR3 extends over 12 amino acids. CDR3 DNA: TGTGCCAGCAGAGGAGCTAACTATGGCTACACCTTC. Its translation is CASRGANYGYTF.

This clone occurred a few times. The chain recombines TRBV5-4 with TRBJ2-7, with D possibly matching TRBD2 (7 bases). The CDR3 consists of 15 residues. Trimming shortened V by 5 bases and J by 2 bases, and 17 bases separated the two germline ends. In germline, CDR1 is SGHNT, CDR2 YYREEE (reference sequence). The CDR3 DNA reads TGTGCCAGCAGTCACCGGGGGGCAGCTGCCTACGAGCAGTACTTC. Its translation is CASSHRGAAAYEQYF.

Written as DNA, the CDR3 is TGTGCCAGCTCCAAGGGGGCCCGCTACGAGCAGTACTTC. This translates into CASSKGARYEQYF. The V call is TRBV7-3, the J call TRBJ2-7, with TRBD1 identical over 7 bases. CDR3 length: 13 amino acids. Trimming removed 8 bases from V and 3 bases from J; junction bases left unmatched: 7. From germline, CDR1 is SGHTA and CDR2 FQGTGA.

The V gene is TRBV5-1, the J gene TRBJ1-2; D unresolved. The germline V and J ends were trimmed by 0 bases and 6 bases, with 12 bases remaining between them. The CDR3 extends over 14 amino acids. CDR1 SGHRS and CDR2 YFSETQ come from the germline V gene. The CDR3 nucleotides read TGCGCCAGCAGCTTGGATTCCGGGAATGATGGCTACACCTTC. Protein sequence: CASSLDSGNDGYTF.

The V and J genes are TRBV5-1 and TRBJ1-2; 11 bases fit TRBD1. The CDR3 runs to 20 residues. V lost 4 bases to trimming and J lost 1 base; unmatched junction nucleotides: 18. From germline, CDR1 is SGHRS and CDR2 YFSETQ. CDR3 residues: CASSQGTGGRNYPFNYGYTF. In DNA, the CDR3 is TGCGCCAGCAGCCAGGGGACAGGGGGGCGTAATTACCCCTTTAACTATGGCTACACCTTC.

The V call is TRBV9, the J call TRBJ2-3; 8 bases fit TRBD1. This CDR3 spans 14 amino acids. Trimming removed 8 bases from V and 2 bases from J; junction bases left unmatched: 7. CDR1 SGDLS and CDR2 YYNGEE come from the germline V gene. CDR3 DNA sequence: TGTGCCAGTGGCAGACAGGGGTTCACAGATACGCAGTATTTT. This translates into CASGRQGFTDTQYF. Full variable domain (outside the CDR3, taken from reference TRBV9 and TRBJ2-3): DSGVTQTPKHLITATGQRVTLRCSPRSGDLSVYWYQQSLDQGLQFLIQYYNGEERAKGNILERFSAQQFPDLHSELNLSSLELGDSALYFCASGRQGFTDTQYFGPGTRLTVL.

The chain combines TRBV4-1 with TRBJ2-1; 7 bases align to TRBD2. Germline lookup yields CDR1 MGHRA and CDR2 YSYEKL. The V and J ends lost 1 base and 7 bases, in that order; junction bases with no gene match: 7. The CDR3 spans 15 residues. The CDR3 DNA reads TGCGCCAGCAGCCAAGGCCTAGCGGCAAATAATGAGCAGTTCTTC. Encoded protein: CASSQGLAANNEQFF.

V gene TRBV4-3 combines with J gene TRBJ1-2; 9 bases align to TRBD1. Trimming took 1 base from V and 6 from J; bases not matched to a gene: 9. The CDR3 consists of 16 residues. CDR1 is LGHNA and CDR2 is YSLEER in the germline V gene. The CDR3 coding sequence is TGCGCCAGCAGCCAAGTGACAGGGGGTAATGCCCATGGCTACACCTTC. Translated: CASSQVTGGNAHGYTF.

This chain links TRBV27 with TRBJ2-7, with 10 bases matching TRBD2. The germline V gene encodes CDR1 MNHEY and CDR2 SMNVEV (reference sequence). The junction had 9 bases not matched to a gene; V was cut back by 0 bases and J by 4 bases. The CDR3 has 17 residues. This CDR3 reads CASSLSPPLAGVYEQYF. The CDR3 nucleotides are TGTGCCAGCAGTTTATCGCCCCCGCTAGCGGGGGTTTACGAGCAGTACTTC.

Note on this clone: The junction departs from the called germline gene at one end, perhaps through a read error. J is TRBJ2-5 and V is TRBV4-2; D might be TRBD2 (5 bases). Per the germline V gene, CDR1 is LGHNA and CDR2 is YNFKEQ. The CDR3 has 13 amino acids. The CDR3 loop reads CASNQERAETQYF. The CDR3 region has the DNA TGTGCCAGCAACCAAGAGAGGGCAGAGACCCAGTACTTC.

The chain joins TRBV6-2 or TRBV6-3 to TRBJ1-5; a possible D gene is TRBD1 (5 bases). Germline loops: CDR1 MNHEY, CDR2 SVGEGT. The length of the CDR3 is 15 residues. The germline V and J ends were trimmed by 5 bases and 2 bases, with 13 bases remaining between them. CDR3 loop: CASSGLREGNQPQHF. The CDR3 coding sequence is TGTGCCAGCAGTGGCCTCAGGGAAGGCAATCAGCCCCAGCATTTT.

This clone was counted once. The rearrangement uses TRBV7-3 and TRBJ2-1; a possible D gene is TRBD1 (5 bases). Germline CDR1 is SGHTA and CDR2 is FQGTGA. The CDR3 extends over 14 amino acids. The V gene lost 3 bases and the J gene lost 5 bases, with 11 bases spanning the gap. CDR3 nucleotide sequence: TGTGCCAGCAGCTTCTCCGGACAAAACAATGAGCAGTTCTTC. This codes for CASSFSGQNNEQFF.

Written as DNA, the CDR3 is TGCGCCAGCAGTCCGGACGGGGGATCGCAGCCCCAGCATTTT. It specifies CASSPDGGSQPQHF. The chain has TRBV5-1 and TRBJ1-5, with D perhaps matching TRBD1 (5 bases). CDR3 size: 14 residues. Germline values: CDR1 SGHRS, CDR2 YFSETQ. The V gene lost 5 bases and the J gene lost 7 bases, with 16 bases spanning the gap. The whole variable domain, remainder taken from reference TRBV5-1 and TRBJ1-5, is KAGVTQTPRYLIKTRGQQVTLSCSPISGHRSVSWYQQTPGQGLQFLFEYFSETQRNKGNFPGRFSGRQFSNSRSEMNVSTLELGDSALYLCASSPDGGSQPQHFGDGTRLSIL.

This chain uses TRBV15 with TRBJ1-1; D is uncertain. V lost 4 bases and J lost 0, with 6 bases in between. Germline CDR1 and CDR2: LNHNV and YYDKDF (reference sequence). There are 13 residues in the CDR3. The CDR3 coding sequence is TGTGCCACCAGCACGTGGCTGAACACTGAAGCTTTCTTT. Residues: CATSTWLNTEAFF.

The V call is TRBV7-9, the J call TRBJ2-7; 8 bases map to TRBD2. Germline V lookup: CDR1 SEHNR, CDR2 FQNEAQ (reference sequence). V lost 5 bases and J lost 3; bases outside the gene matches: 9. CDR3 size: 15 residues. Here the CDR3 DNA reads TGTGCCAGCAGCCCGACGGGGGGGGGCCGCTACGAGCAGTACTTC. Amino acids: CASSPTGGGRYEQYF. The variable domain in full, with the rest retrieved from reference TRBV7-9 and TRBJ2-7, is DTGVSQNPRHKITKRGQNVTFRCDPISEHNRLYWYRQTLGQGPEFLTYFQNEAQLEKSRLLSDRFSAERPKGSFSTLEIQRTEQGDSAMYLCASSPTGGGRYEQYFGPGTRLTVT.

The V call is TRBV27, the J call TRBJ1-5, with a possible D match to TRBD1 (5 bases). Germline-derived CDR1 and CDR2 are MNHEY and SMNVEV (reference sequence). The CDR3 sequence is 14 residues long. V was clipped by 1 base and J by 2 bases, with 6 bases between them. CDR3: CASSLWGGNQPQHF. In nucleotides, the CDR3 is TGTGCCAGCAGTTTATGGGGGGGCAATCAGCCCCAGCATTTT.

This clone has a count of ten or more. This chain links TRBV11-3 with TRBJ2-7, with TRBD1 matching over 7 bases. V shed 5 bases and J 2 bases; nucleotides not matched to a gene: 6. Germline lookup yields CDR1 SGHNT and CDR2 YENEEA. This CDR3 has 14 residues. In DNA form, the CDR3 reads TGTGCCAGCAGCCCGTGGGACAGACCCTACGAGCAGTACTTC. Amino acids: CASSPWDRPYEQYF.

The V gene is TRBV5-4, the J gene TRBJ1-2; D gene ambiguous. The length of the CDR3 is 14 residues. V lost 4 bases and J lost 7, with 17 bases in between. Per germline, CDR1 SGHNT and CDR2 YYREEE (reference sequence). The CDR3 DNA is TGTGCCAGCAGCACCCGGTTAGCGCGGCCTGGCTACACCTTC. Its protein is CASSTRLARPGYTF.